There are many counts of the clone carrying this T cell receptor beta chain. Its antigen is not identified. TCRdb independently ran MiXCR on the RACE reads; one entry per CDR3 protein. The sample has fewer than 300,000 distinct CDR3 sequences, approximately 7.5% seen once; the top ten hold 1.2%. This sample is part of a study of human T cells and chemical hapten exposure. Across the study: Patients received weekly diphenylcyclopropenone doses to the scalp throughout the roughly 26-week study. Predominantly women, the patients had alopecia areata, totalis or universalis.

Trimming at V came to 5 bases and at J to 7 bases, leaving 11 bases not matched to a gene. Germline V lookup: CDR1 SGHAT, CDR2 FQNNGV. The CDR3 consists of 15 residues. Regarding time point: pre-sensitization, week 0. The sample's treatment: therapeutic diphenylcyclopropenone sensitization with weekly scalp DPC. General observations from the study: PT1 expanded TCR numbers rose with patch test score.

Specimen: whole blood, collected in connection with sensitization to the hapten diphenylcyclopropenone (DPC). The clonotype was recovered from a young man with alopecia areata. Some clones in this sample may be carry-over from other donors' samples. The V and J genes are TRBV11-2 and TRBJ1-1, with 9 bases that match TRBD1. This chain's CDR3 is CASSEITGGEGEAFF. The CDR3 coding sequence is TGTGCCAGCAGCGAGATTACAGGGGGCGAAGGTGAAGCTTTCTTT.